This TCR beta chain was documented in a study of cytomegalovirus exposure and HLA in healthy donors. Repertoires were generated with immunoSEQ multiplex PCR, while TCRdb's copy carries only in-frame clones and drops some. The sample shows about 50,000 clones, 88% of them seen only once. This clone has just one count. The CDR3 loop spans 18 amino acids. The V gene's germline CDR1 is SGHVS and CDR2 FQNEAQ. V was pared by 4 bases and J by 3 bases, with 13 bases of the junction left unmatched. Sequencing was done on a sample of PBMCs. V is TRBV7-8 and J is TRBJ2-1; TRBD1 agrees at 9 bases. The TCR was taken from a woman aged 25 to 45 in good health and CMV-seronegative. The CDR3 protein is CASSSPQWDRVFYNEQFF. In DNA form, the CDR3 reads TGTGCCAGCAGCTCGCCCCAATGGGACAGGGTTTTCTACAATGAGCAGTTCTTC.